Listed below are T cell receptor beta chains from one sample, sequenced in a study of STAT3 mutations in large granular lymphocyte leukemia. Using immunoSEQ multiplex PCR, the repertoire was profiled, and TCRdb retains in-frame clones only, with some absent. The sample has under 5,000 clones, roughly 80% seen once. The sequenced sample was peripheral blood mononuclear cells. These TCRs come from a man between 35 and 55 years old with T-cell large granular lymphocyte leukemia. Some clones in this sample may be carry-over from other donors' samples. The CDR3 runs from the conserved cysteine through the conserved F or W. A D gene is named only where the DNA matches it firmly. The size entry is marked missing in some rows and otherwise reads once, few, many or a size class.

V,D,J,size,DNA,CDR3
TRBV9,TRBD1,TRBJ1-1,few,TGTGCCAGCAGCGTCGGACAGGGCGGAACTGAAGCTTTCTTT,CASSVGQGGTEAFF
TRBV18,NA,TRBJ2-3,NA,TGTGCCAGCTCACCACCGAGGGACAGCACAGATACGCAGTATTTT,CASSPPRDSTDTQYF
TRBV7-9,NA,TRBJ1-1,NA,TGTGCCAGCAGCCAAGGAGTGAACACTGAAGCTTTCTTT,CASSQGVNTEAFF
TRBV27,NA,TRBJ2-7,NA,TGTGCCAGCAGACAATCACCTTCCTACGAGCAGTACTTC,CASRQSPSYEQYF
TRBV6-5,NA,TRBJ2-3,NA,TGTGCCAGCAGTTATGGTCGGACAGATACGCAGTATTTT,CASSYGRTDTQYF
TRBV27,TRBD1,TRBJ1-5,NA,TGTGCCAGCGGCGGGACAGGGTGGAATCAGCCCCAGCATTTT,CASGGTGWNQPQHF
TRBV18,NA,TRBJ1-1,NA,TGTGCCAGCTCACTCAGAGGGACATCCCAGGGCTTGAACACTGAAGCTTTCTTT,CASSLRGTSQGLNTEAFF
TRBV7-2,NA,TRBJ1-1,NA,TGTGCCAGCAGGCGAACAGGGTTTTTATCTGAAGCTTTCTTT,CASRRTGFLSEAFF
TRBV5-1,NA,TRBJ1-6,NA,TGCGCCAGCAGCTTGGATGGACCACAGGGATCACCCCTCCACTTT,CASSLDGPQGSPLHF
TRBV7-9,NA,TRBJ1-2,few,TGTGCCAGCAGCTTAGGAACGGCGAACTATGGCTACACCTTC,CASSLGTANYGYTF
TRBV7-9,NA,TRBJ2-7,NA,TGTGCCAGCACAGGAGGGGGGCCGACCTACGAGCAGTACTTC,CASTGGGPTYEQYF
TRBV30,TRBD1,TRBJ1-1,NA,TGTGCCTGGGTAAACAGGGGATTGAACACTGAAGCTTTCTTT,CAWVNRGLNTEAFF
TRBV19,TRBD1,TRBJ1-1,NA,TGTGCCAGTAGTATAGAGACAGGGGCAATGAACACTGAAGCTTTCTTT,CASSIETGAMNTEAFF
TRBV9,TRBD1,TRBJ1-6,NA,TGTGCCAGCAGCCCCCGACAGGGCGGTAATTCACCCCTCCACTTT,CASSPRQGGNSPLHF
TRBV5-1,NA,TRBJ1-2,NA,TGCGCCAGCAGCTTGGCCCCGCGGGGGAATGGTGGCTACACCTTC,CASSLAPRGNGGYTF
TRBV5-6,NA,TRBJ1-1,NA,TGTGCCAGCAGCGCCGGGACTGAAGCTTTCTTT,CASSAGTEAFF
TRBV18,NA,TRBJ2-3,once,TGTGCCAGCTCAAACGACAATTCAGATACGCAGTATTTT,CASSNDNSDTQYF
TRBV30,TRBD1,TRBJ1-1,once,TGTGCCTACCGGACAGGGGGCATGAACACTGAAGCTTTCTTT,CAYRTGGMNTEAFF
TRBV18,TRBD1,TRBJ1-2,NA,TGTGCCAGCTCACCTATGACAGGGAACTATGGCTACACCTTC,CASSPMTGNYGYTF
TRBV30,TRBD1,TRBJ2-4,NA,TGTGCCTGGAACCCGGGACAGTTAAACATTCAGTACTTC,CAWNPGQLNIQYF
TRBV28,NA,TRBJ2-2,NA,TGTGCCAGCAGTTTGTCCCCTGTGGCAGGGAACACCGGGGAGCTGTTTTTT,CASSLSPVAGNTGELFF
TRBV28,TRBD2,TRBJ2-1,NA,TGTGCCAGCAGTACTCGGGTAGCGGGGGACTACAATGAGCAGTTCTTC,CASSTRVAGDYNEQFF
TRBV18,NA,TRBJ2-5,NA,TGTGCCAGCTCCCCACCGGGCGGGGCCCGGGAGACCCAGTACTTC,CASSPPGGARETQYF
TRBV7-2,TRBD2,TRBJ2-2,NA,TGTGCCAGCAGCGCTAGCGGGGGGAACACCGGGGAGCTGTTTTTT,CASSASGGNTGELFF
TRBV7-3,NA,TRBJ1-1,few,TGTGCCAGCAGTTCTCTAGGCACAGGTTTGACGATGAACACTGAAGCTTTCTTT,CASSSLGTGLTMNTEAFF
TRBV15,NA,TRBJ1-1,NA,TGTGCCACCAGCAGAGATCGTGGGGCGCCTCCAGCCACTGAAGCTTTCTTT,CATSRDRGAPPATEAFF
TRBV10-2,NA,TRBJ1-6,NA,TGCGCCAGCACCAGGGGACCTGCACTAGATTCACCCCTCCACTTT,CASTRGPALDSPLHF
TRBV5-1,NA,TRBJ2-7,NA,TGCGCCAGCAGCTTGGGGTGGGGACTGTTGGGCTCCTACGAGCAGTACTTC,CASSLGWGLLGSYEQYF
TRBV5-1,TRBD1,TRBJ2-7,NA,TGCGCCAGCAGCTCTCGGGACAGGGGACACGAGCAGTACTTC,CASSSRDRGHEQYF
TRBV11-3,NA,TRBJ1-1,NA,TGTGCCAGCAGCTTCGGGGGCGCGAACACTGAAGCTTTCTTT,CASSFGGANTEAFF
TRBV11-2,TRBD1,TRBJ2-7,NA,TGTGCCAGCAGCCCGGGACAGTCCTACGAGCAGTACTTC,CASSPGQSYEQYF
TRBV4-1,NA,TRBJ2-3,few,TGCGCCAGCCGATACGACTCCCGCACAGATACGCAGTATTTT,CASRYDSRTDTQYF
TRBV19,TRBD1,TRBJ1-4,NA,TGTGCCAGTAGTTGGACAGGGTTTCTGCGCCGAGATGGTGGGATTAATGAAAAACTGTTTTTT,CASSWTGFLRRDGGINEKLFF
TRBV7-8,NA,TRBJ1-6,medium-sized,TGTGCCAGCAGTGTACCTTTGGACCGGAGCTCCTATAATTCACCCCTCCACTTT,CASSVPLDRSSYNSPLHF
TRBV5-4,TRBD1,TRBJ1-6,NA,TGTGCCAGCAGCATAAACAGGGGCCTGGGTTCACCCCTCCACTTT,CASSINRGLGSPLHF
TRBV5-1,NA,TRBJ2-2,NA,TGCGCCAGCAGCTTAGTATTCTCTAACACCGGGGAGCTGTTTTTT,CASSLVFSNTGELFF
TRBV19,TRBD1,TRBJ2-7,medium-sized,TGTGCCAGTAGTACCCCAGGGGGTTCCTACGAGCAGTACTTC,CASSTPGGSYEQYF
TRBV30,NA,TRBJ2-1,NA,TGTGCCTGGAGTGTCCGGCAAACGGGGTACAATGAGCAGTTCTTC,CAWSVRQTGYNEQFF
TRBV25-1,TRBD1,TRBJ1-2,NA,TGTGCCAGCAGTCCGGGAGGGGGCAGCTATGGCTACACCTTC,CASSPGGGSYGYTF
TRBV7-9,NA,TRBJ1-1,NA,TGTGCCAGCAGCGCCTTAGTCACTGAAGCTTTCTTT,CASSALVTEAFF
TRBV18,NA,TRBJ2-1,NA,TGTGCCAGCTCACCCCTCCTTATCGGGCCTGTTGAGCAGTTCTTC,CASSPLLIGPVEQFF
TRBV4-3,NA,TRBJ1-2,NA,TGCGCCAGCAGCCACCCCGGGTGGGCAGGGGATACCACTAACTATGGCTACACCTTC,CASSHPGWAGDTTNYGYTF
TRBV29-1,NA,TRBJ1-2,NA,TGCAGCGTTGAAACCGACGTCGATGGCTACACCTTC,CSVETDVDGYTF
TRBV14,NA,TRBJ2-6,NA,TGTGCCAGCAGCCACTATTACAGGGACCGCTCTGGGGCCAACGTCCTGACTTTC,CASSHYYRDRSGANVLTF
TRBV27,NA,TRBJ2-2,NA,TGTGCCAGCAGTTTAAGAGGAGGGGGCCCCGGGGAGCTGTTTTTT,CASSLRGGGPGELFF
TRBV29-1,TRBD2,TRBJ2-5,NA,TGCAGCGTTGGGACTAGCGGGGGAATTGAGACCCAGTACTTC,CSVGTSGGIETQYF
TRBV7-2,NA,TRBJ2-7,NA,TGTGCCAGCAGCCTCCTACCCTACACCTACGAGCAGTACTTC,CASSLLPYTYEQYF
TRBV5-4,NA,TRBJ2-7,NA,TGTGCCAGCAGCCCCCGGGACCGATACTACGAGCAGTACTTC,CASSPRDRYYEQYF
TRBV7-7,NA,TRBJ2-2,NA,TGTGCCAGCAGCTTAGCACCCTCTGGGGAGCTGTTTTTT,CASSLAPSGELFF
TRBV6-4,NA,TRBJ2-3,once,TGTGCCAGCAGTGACGGAAGGGGTAGCACAGATACGCAGTATTTT,CASSDGRGSTDTQYF
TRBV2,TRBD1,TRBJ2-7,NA,TGTGCCAGCAGTGAAGGGACAAGGACAGGGAGACACGAGCAGTACTTC,CASSEGTRTGRHEQYF
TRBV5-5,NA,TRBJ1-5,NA,TGTGCCAGCAGCCCTAAGAGCAATCAGCCCCAGCATTTT,CASSPKSNQPQHF